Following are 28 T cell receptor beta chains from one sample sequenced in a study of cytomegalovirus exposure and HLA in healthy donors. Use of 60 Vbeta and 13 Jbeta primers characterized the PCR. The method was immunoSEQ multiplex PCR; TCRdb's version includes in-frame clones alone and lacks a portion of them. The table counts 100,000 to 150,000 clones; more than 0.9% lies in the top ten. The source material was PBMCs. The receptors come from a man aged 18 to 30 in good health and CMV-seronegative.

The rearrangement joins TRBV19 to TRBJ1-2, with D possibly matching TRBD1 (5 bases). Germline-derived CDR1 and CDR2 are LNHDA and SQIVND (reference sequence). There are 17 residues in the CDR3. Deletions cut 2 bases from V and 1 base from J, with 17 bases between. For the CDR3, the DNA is TGTGCCAGTAGTATATCGGTCCCCAGGGCCCTTAACTATGGCTACACCTTC. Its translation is CASSISVPRALNYGYTF.

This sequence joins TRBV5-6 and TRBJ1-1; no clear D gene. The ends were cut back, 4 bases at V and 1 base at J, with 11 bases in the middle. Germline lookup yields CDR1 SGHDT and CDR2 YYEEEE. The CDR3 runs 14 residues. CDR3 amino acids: CASSKIGGNTEAFF. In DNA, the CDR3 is TGTGCCAGCAGCAAAATTGGAGGGAACACTGAAGCTTTCTTT.

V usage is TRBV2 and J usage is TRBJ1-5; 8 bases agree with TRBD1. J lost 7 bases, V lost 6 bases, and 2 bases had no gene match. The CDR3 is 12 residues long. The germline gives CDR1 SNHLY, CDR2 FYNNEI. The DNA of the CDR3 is TGTGCCAGCAGGGACAGGGCCCAGCCCCAGCATTTT. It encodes CASRDRAQPQHF. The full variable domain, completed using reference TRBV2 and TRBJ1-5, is EPEVTQTPSHQVTQMGQEVILRCVPISNHLYFYWYRQILGQKVEFLVSFYNNEISEKSEIFDDQFSVERPDGSNFTLKIRSTKLEDSAMYFCASRDRAQPQHFGDGTRLSIL.

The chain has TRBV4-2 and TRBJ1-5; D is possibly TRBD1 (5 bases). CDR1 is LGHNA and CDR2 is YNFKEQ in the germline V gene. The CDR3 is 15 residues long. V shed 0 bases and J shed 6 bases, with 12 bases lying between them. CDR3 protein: CASSQDGQGGQPQHF. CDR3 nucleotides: TGTGCCAGCAGCCAAGATGGCCAGGGCGGTCAGCCCCAGCATTTT.

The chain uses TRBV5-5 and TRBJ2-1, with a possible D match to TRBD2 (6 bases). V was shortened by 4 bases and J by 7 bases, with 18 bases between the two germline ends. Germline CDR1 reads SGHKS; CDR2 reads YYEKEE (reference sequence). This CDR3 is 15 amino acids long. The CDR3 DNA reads TGTGCCAGCAGCACCCGACTAGGCGGTCTTAATGAGCAGTTCTTC. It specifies CASSTRLGGLNEQFF.

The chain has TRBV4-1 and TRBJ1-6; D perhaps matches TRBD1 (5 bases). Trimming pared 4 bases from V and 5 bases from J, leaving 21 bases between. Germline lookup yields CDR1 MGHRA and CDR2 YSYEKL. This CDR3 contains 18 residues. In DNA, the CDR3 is TGCGCCAGCAGCCTCCCTCCTGGGGGGGACCGGAATAATTCACCCCTCCACTTT. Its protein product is CASSLPPGGDRNNSPLHF.

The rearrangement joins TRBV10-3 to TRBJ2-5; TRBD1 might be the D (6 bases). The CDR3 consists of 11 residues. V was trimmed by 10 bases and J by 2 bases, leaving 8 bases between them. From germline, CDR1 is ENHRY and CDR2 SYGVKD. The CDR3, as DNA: TGTGCCACTAGGGGGCAAGAGACCCAGTACTTC. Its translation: CATRGQETQYF.

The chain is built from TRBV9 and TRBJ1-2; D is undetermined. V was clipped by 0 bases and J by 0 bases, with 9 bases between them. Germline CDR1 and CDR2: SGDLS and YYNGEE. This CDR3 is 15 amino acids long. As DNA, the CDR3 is TGTGCCAGCAGCGTAGAGTCAGGCCCTAACTATGGCTACACCTTC. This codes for CASSVESGPNYGYTF.

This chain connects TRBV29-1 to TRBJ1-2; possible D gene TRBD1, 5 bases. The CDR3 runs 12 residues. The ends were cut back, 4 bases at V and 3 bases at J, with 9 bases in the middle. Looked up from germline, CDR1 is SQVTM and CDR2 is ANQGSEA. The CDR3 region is CSVVRRDYGYTF. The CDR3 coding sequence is TGCAGCGTTGTGCGCAGGGACTATGGCTACACCTTC.

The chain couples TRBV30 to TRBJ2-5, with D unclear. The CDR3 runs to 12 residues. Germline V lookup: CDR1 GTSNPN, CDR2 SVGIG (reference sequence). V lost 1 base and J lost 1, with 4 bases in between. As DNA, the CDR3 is TGTGCCTGGAGTGGCAGCCAAGAGACCCAGTACTTC. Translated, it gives CAWSGSQETQYF.

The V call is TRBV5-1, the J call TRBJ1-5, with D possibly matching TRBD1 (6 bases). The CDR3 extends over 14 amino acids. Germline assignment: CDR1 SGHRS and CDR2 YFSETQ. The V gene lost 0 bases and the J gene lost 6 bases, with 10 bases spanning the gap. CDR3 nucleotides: TGCGCCAGCAGCTTGGCACAGGGTGGTCAGCCCCAGCATTTT. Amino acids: CASSLAQGGQPQHF.

The chain's CDR3 is CASSEDRGSLGGYTF. The CDR3 bases are TGCGCCAGCAGTGAGGACAGGGGATCCCTTGGTGGCTACACCTTC. The chain recombines TRBV10-1 with TRBJ1-2; the match to TRBD1 covers 8 bases. Germline V gene data show CDR1 as WNHNN and CDR2 as SYGVQD (reference sequence). V lost 2 bases and J lost 7; bases outside the gene matches: 9. The CDR3 is 15 residues long.

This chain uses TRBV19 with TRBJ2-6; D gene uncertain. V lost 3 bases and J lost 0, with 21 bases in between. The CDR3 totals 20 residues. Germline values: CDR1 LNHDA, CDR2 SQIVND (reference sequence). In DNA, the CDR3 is TGTGCCAGTAGTATCGAAAGGCATGGCAGGTTGCTCTCTGGGGCCAACGTCCTGACTTTC. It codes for CASSIERHGRLLSGANVLTF.

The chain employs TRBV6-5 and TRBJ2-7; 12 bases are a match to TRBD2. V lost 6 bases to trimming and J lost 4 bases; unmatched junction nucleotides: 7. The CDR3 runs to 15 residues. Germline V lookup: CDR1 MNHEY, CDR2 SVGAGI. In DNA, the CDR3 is TGTGCCAGCAGGGCCCGGACTAGCGGGATTTACGAGCAGTACTTC. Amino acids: CASRARTSGIYEQYF.

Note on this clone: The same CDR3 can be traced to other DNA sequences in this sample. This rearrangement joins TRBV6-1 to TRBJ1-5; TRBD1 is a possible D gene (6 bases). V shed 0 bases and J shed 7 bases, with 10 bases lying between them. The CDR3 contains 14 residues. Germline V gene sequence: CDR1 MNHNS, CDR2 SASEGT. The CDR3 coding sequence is TGTGCCAGCAGTGAAGCAGGGGGAGGGCAGCCCCAGCATTTT. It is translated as CASSEAGGGQPQHF.

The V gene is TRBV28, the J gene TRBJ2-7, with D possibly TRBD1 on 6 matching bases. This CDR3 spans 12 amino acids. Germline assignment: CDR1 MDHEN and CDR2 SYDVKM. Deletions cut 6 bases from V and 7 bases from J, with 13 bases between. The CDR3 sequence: CASSGTGFEQYF. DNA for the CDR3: TGTGCCAGCAGCGGTACAGGGTTTGAGCAGTACTTC.

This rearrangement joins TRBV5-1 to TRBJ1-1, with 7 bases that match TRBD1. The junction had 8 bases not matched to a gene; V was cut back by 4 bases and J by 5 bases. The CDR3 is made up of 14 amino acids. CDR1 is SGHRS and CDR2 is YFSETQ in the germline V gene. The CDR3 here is CASSAPRGETEAFF. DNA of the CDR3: TGCGCCAGCAGCGCGCCCAGGGGGGAGACTGAAGCTTTCTTT.

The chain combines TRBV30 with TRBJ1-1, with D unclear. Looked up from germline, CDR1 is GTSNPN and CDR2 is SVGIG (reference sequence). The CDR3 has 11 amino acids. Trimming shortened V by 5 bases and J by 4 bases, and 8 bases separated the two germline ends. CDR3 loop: CAWAPGTEAFF. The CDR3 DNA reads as TGTGCCTGGGCCCCGGGCACTGAAGCTTTCTTT.

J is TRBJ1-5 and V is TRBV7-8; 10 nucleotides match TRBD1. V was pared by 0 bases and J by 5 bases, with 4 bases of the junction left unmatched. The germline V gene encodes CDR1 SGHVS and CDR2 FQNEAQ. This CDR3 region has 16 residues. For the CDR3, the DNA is TGTGCCAGCAGCTTAGCGCAAGGGACAGGGGATCAGCCCCAGCATTTT. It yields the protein CASSLAQGTGDQPQHF.

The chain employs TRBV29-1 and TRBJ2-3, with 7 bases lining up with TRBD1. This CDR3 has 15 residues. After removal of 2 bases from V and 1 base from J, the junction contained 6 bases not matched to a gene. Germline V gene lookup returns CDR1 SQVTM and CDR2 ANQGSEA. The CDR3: CSVERGTVGTDTQYF. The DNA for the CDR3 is TGCAGCGTTGAAAGGGGGACAGTCGGCACAGATACGCAGTATTTT.

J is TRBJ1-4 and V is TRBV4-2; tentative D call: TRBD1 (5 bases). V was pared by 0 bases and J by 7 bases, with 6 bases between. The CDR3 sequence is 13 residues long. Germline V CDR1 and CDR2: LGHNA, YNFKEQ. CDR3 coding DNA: TGTGCCAGCAGCCAAGAAGGGGTTGAAAAACTGTTTTTT. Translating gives CASSQEGVEKLFF.

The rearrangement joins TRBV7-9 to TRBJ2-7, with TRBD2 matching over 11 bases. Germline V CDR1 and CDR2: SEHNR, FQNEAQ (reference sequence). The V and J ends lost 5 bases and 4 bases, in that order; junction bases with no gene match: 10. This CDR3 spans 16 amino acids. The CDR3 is CASSPSSGGREYEQYF. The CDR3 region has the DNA TGTGCCAGCAGCCCGTCTAGCGGGGGGCGGGAGTACGAGCAGTACTTC. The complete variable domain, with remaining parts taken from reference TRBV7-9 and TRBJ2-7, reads DTGVSQNPRHKITKRGQNVTFRCDPISEHNRLYWYRQTLGQGPEFLTYFQNEAQLEKSRLLSDRFSAERPKGSFSTLEIQRTEQGDSAMYLCASSPSSGGREYEQYFGPGTRLTVT.

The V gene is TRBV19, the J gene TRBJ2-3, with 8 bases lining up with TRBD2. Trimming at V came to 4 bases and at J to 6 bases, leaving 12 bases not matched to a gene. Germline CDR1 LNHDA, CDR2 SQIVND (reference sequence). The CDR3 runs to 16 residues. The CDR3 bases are TGTGCCAGTAGTAATCGGGGGGGGCGATCTGGGGATACGCAGTATTTT. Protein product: CASSNRGGRSGDTQYF.

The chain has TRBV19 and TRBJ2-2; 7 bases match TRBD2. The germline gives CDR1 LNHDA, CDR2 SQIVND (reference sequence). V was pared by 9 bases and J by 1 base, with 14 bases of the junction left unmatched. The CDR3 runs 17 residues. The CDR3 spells CASKRTLTSLNTGELFF. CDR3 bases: TGTGCCAGCAAGCGTACCCTGACTAGCCTGAACACCGGGGAGCTGTTTTTT.

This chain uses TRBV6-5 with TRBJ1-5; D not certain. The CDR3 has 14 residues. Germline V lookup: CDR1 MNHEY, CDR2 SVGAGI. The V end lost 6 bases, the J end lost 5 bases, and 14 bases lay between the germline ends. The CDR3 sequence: CASSFLGSDQPQHF. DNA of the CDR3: TGTGCCAGCAGCTTCTTGGGCTCTGATCAGCCCCAGCATTTT.

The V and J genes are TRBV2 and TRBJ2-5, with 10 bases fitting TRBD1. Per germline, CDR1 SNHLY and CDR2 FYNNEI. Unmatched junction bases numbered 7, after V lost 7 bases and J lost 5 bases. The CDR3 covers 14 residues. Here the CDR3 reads CASIRDRGSETQYF. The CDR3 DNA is TGTGCCAGCATTCGGGACAGGGGTTCGGAGACCCAGTACTTC.

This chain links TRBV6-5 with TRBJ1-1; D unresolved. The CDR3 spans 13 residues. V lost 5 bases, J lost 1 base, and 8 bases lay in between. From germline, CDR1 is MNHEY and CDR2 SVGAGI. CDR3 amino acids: CASSRQSNTEAFF. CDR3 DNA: TGTGCCAGCAGTAGACAATCGAACACTGAAGCTTTCTTT.

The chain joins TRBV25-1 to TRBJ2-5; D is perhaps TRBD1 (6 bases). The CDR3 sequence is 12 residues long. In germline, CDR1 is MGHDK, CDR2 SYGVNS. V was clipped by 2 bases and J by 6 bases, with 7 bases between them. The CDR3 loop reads CASSETGQTQYF. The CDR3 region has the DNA TGTGCCAGCAGTGAAACAGGGCAGACCCAGTACTTC. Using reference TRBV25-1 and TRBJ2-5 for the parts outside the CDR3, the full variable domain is EADIYQTPRYLVIGTGKKITLECSQTMGHDKMYWYQQDPGMELHLIHYSYGVNSTEKGDLSSESTVSRIRTEHFPLTLESARPSHTSQYLCASSETGQTQYFGPGTRLLVL.